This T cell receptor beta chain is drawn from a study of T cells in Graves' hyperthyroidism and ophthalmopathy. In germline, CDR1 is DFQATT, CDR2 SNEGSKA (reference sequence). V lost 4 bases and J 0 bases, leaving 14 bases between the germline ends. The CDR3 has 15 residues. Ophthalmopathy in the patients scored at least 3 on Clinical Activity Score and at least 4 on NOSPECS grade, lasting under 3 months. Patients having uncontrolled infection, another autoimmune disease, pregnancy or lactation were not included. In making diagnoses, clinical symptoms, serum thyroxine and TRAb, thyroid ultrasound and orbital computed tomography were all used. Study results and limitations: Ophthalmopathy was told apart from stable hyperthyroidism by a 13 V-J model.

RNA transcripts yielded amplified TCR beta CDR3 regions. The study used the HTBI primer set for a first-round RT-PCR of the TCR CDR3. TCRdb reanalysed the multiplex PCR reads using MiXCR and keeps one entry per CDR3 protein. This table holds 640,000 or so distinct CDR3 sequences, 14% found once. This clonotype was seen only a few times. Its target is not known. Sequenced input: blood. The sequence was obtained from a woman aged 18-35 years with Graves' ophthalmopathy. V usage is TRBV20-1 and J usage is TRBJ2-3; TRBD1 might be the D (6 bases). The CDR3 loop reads CSATPGQFSTDTQYF. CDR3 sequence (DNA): TGCAGTGCTACCCCCGGACAGTTTAGCACAGATACGCAGTATTTT.